This paragraph reports one TCR beta chain. This entry belongs to a study of cytomegalovirus exposure and HLA in healthy donors. Overall study: In a previous analysis, about 100 million unique TCR beta sequences were found from roughly 200 million T cells.

The junction had 3 bases not matched to a gene; V was cut back by 0 bases and J by 4 bases. Germline V gene sequence: CDR1 SGHRS, CDR2 YFSETQ. The CDR3 length is 15 residues. With 60 Vbeta and 13 Jbeta primers, the PCR was carried out. Sequenced by immunoSEQ multiplex PCR; TCRdb stores in-frame clones only, minus some. The sample lists approximately 130,000 clones; around 73% were seen once. This receptor was obtained from a man in his forties or fifties in good health and CMV-seronegative. This chain uses TRBV5-1 with TRBJ2-7, with TRBD1 identical over 11 bases. The specimen was PBMCs. DNA of the CDR3: TGCGCCAGCAGCTTGGTCGGGACAGGGGGATACGAGCAGTACTTC. Amino acid sequence: CASSLVGTGGYEQYF.